A single sample gave rise to the 30 T cell receptor beta chains below, sequenced in a study of blood T cell repertoires in COVID-19. Here immunoSEQ multiplex PCR was the method, and the copy in TCRdb shows in-frame clones only, minus some. Of some 70,000 clones listed, 75% to 90% are singletons. The specimen sequenced was peripheral blood. Every receptor here comes from a woman over 75 with active COVID-19.

V gene TRBV28 combines with J gene TRBJ2-7; TRBD2 matches 7 bases. V gave up 7 bases and J gave up 4 bases; unmatched junction bases: 7. Germline CDR1 MDHEN, CDR2 SYDVKM. This CDR3 is built from 13 residues. The CDR3 reads CASNPPGGYEQYF. CDR3 coding DNA: TGTGCCAGCAACCCCCCGGGGGGATACGAGCAGTACTTC.

The gene calls are TRBV19 and TRBJ2-3, with a weak D call TRBD2 (5 bases). This CDR3 contains 15 residues. V was clipped by 3 bases and J by 2 bases, with 12 bases between them. From germline, CDR1 is LNHDA and CDR2 SQIVND (reference sequence). The CDR3 nucleotides are TGTGCCAGTAGTATGGGGAGTCTTTACACAGATACGCAGTATTTT. Amino acids: CASSMGSLYTDTQYF.

The V call is TRBV12-3 or TRBV12-4, the J call TRBJ2-1; D ambiguous. V was shortened by 4 bases and J by 13 bases, with 11 bases between the two germline ends. This CDR3 is 11 amino acids long. The CDR3 nucleotides read TGTGCCAGCAGTTCGCCCGCAGGTCAGTTCTTC. Residues: CASSSPAGQFF.

This rearrangement joins TRBV4-2 to TRBJ2-5; 10 nucleotides agree with TRBD2. Trimming cost V 0 bases and J 5 bases; bases outside gene matches: 15. The germline gives CDR1 LGHNA, CDR2 YNFKEQ. This CDR3 spans 19 amino acids. The DNA for the CDR3 is TGTGCCAGCAGCCAAGAAGTGGAGACTAGCGGGCTCCGGGGGGAGACCCAGTACTTC. Translation gives CASSQEVETSGLRGETQYF.

This rearrangement joins TRBV6-6 to TRBJ2-7; a weak D match, TRBD2 (5 bases). The CDR3 has 14 residues. CDR1 and CDR2 (germline): MNHNY, SVGAGI (reference sequence). V lost 2 bases, J lost 3 bases, and 11 bases lay in between. The DNA of the CDR3 is TGTGCCAGCAGTTACCGGACTGAATACTACGAGCAGTACTTC. Translating gives CASSYRTEYYEQYF.

This chain uses TRBV7-2 with TRBJ1-1; D unclear. Germline V lookup: CDR1 SGHTA, CDR2 FQGNSA. The CDR3 is made up of 15 amino acids. The germline V and J ends were trimmed by 1 base and 0 bases, with 9 bases remaining between them. The CDR3 nucleotides are TGTGCCAGCAGCTTAGTTTCCGACATGAACACTGAAGCTTTCTTT. Residues: CASSLVSDMNTEAFF.

This clone was seen a single time. The chain couples TRBV7-8 to TRBJ2-3, with D possibly being TRBD2 (5 bases). V lost 1 base and J lost 5, with 10 bases in between. This CDR3 contains 14 residues. The V gene's germline CDR1 is SGHVS and CDR2 FQNEAQ. The DNA for the CDR3 is TGTGCCAGCAGCTTAGAAACGGACTTAGATACGCAGTATTTT. This codes for CASSLETDLDTQYF.

This chain links TRBV28 with TRBJ2-2; the match to TRBD1 covers 8 bases. Germline V gene sequence: CDR1 MDHEN, CDR2 SYDVKM. V lost 3 bases and J lost 4; bases outside the gene matches: 4. The CDR3 runs to 15 residues. CDR3: CASSFARGRTGELFF. DNA for the CDR3: TGTGCCAGCAGTTTTGCCAGGGGGCGCACCGGGGAGCTGTTTTTT. Combining the CDR3 with reference TRBV28 and TRBJ2-2 gives the whole variable domain DVKVTQSSRYLVKRTGEKVFLECVQDMDHENMFWYRQDPGLGLRLIYFSYDVKMKEKGDIPEGYSVSREKKERFSLILESASTNQTSMYLCASSFARGRTGELFFGEGSRLTVL.

The DNA of the CDR3 is TGCGCCAGCAGCTTGGTGCCGGGAACGAACACTGAAGCTTTCTTT. Protein sequence: CASSLVPGTNTEAFF. The genes are TRBV5-1 and TRBJ1-1; D is ambiguous. The germline V gene encodes CDR1 SGHRS and CDR2 YFSETQ. V gave up 0 bases and J gave up 1 base, with 10 bases separating them. CDR3 length: 15 amino acids.

DNA of the CDR3: TGCAGCGTTGAAGGACTAGCGGGAGGGGAGACCCAGTACTTC. This sequence encodes CSVEGLAGGETQYF. This chain connects TRBV29-1 to TRBJ2-5; the match to TRBD2 covers 14 bases. J gave up 5 bases and V 1 base, and 0 bases lay outside the gene matches. In germline, CDR1 is SQVTM, CDR2 ANQGSEA. CDR3 length: 14 residues.

The CDR3 region is CAWTAPPGGAMNTEAFF. The CDR3 region has the DNA TGTGCCTGGACTGCCCCTCCCGGCGGAGCCATGAACACTGAAGCTTTCTTT. The chain carries TRBV30 and TRBJ1-1, with D uncertain. The germline V gene has CDR1 GTSNPN and CDR2 SVGIG (reference sequence). V lost 4 bases, J lost 0 bases, and 21 bases lay in between. The CDR3 length is 17 residues.

The chain couples TRBV27 to TRBJ2-7; 9 nucleotides match TRBD1. The V gene end was trimmed by 8 bases and the J gene end by 1 base; junction bases not matched to a gene: 6. CDR3 size: 14 residues. Per the germline V gene, CDR1 is MNHEY and CDR2 is SMNVEV (reference sequence). CDR3 nucleotide sequence: TGTGCCAGCTGGGGACAGGGTCGGTCCTACGAGCAGTACTTC. This translates into CASWGQGRSYEQYF.

This clone was observed a single time. This rearrangement joins TRBV5-1 to TRBJ2-3; 8 positions match TRBD1. The germline CDR1 and CDR2 sequences are SGHRS and YFSETQ. The CDR3 runs 14 residues. V shed 3 bases and J 4 bases; nucleotides not matched to a gene: 4. CDR3 DNA: TGCGCCAGCAGCTCCGGACAGGGCTCAGATACGCAGTATTTT. Its translation is CASSSGQGSDTQYF.

The V gene is TRBV28, the J gene TRBJ1-5; tentative D call: TRBD1 (6 bases). The germline V gene has CDR1 MDHEN and CDR2 SYDVKM. V gave up 6 bases and J gave up 6 bases, with 21 bases separating them. This CDR3 is 16 amino acids long. Here the CDR3 reads CASSPWGQGWGQPQHF. In DNA form, the CDR3 reads TGTGCCAGCAGCCCTTGGGGGCAGGGCTGGGGTCAGCCCCAGCATTTT. The variable domain in full, with the rest retrieved from reference TRBV28 and TRBJ1-5, is DVKVTQSSRYLVKRTGEKVFLECVQDMDHENMFWYRQDPGLGLRLIYFSYDVKMKEKGDIPEGYSVSREKKERFSLILESASTNQTSMYLCASSPWGQGWGQPQHFGDGTRLSIL.

In this sample, this clone turned up a few times. This rearrangement joins TRBV29-1 to TRBJ1-4; possibly TRBD1 for D (5 bases). The length of the CDR3 is 14 residues. Germline CDR1 is SQVTM and CDR2 is ANQGSEA. Trimming stripped 3 bases from V and 4 bases from J, with 12 bases between. This chain's CDR3 is CSVDKFGGNEKLFF. As DNA, the CDR3 is TGCAGCGTTGATAAATTCGGGGGTAATGAAAAACTGTTTTTT.

The chain employs TRBV7-2 and TRBJ1-1, with D unresolved. Trimming cost V 6 bases and J 4 bases, with 12 bases left between them. CDR1 is SGHTA and CDR2 is FQGNSA in the germline V gene. The CDR3 has 13 residues. The DNA for the CDR3 is TGTGCCAGCAGTCCTATGTTTGGCACTGAAGCTTTCTTT. Translation gives CASSPMFGTEAFF.

V usage is TRBV6-5 and J usage is TRBJ2-5; TRBD2 is a possible D gene (5 bases). Trimming pared 6 bases from V and 3 bases from J, leaving 17 bases between. The CDR3 runs 15 residues. Looked up from germline, CDR1 is MNHEY and CDR2 is SVGAGI. Written as DNA, the CDR3 is TGTGCCAGCAGGGACTCGGCTTCAGCCAAAGAGACCCAGTACTTC. This codes for CASRDSASAKETQYF.

V is TRBV11-3 and J is TRBJ2-1, with D possibly being TRBD2 (6 bases). This CDR3 has 13 amino acids. In germline, CDR1 is SGHNT, CDR2 YENEEA. Deletions cut 2 bases from V and 7 bases from J, with 9 bases between. CDR3 residues: CASSLSGGNEQFF. The CDR3 nucleotides are TGTGCCAGCAGCTTAAGTGGGGGGAATGAGCAGTTCTTC.

The chain couples TRBV7-9 to TRBJ2-3; 9 nucleotides agree with TRBD2. V dropped 4 bases and J dropped 6; count of bases not matched to a gene: 8. The CDR3 totals 15 residues. Germline loops: CDR1 SEHNR, CDR2 FQNEAQ (reference sequence). The CDR3 reads CASSSLAGDGDTQYF. DNA of the CDR3: TGTGCCAGCAGCTCCTTAGCGGGAGACGGGGATACGCAGTATTTT.

The chain carries TRBV15 and TRBJ2-7; 9 nucleotides match TRBD1. Germline CDR1 reads LNHNV; CDR2 reads YYDKDF (reference sequence). Trimming cost V 0 bases and J 4 bases; bases outside gene matches: 7. CDR3 length: 16 amino acids. CDR3 bases: TGTGCCACCAGCAGAGATGCCGGGACAGGGTCGTACGAGCAGTACTTC. Protein product: CATSRDAGTGSYEQYF.

V gene TRBV11-2 combines with J gene TRBJ1-2, with D unclear. V was trimmed by 5 bases and J by 2 bases, leaving 18 bases between them. CDR3 size: 16 residues. Germline V lookup: CDR1 SGHAT, CDR2 FQNNGV. CDR3 protein: CASSASRVFMNYGYTF. CDR3 bases: TGTGCCAGCAGCGCAAGCCGAGTCTTCATGAACTATGGCTACACCTTC.

The CDR3 region is CASSKRRQGVSYGYTF. The DNA for the CDR3 is TGTGCCAGCAGCAAACGAAGGCAGGGGGTAAGCTATGGCTACACCTTC. The V gene is TRBV21-1, the J gene TRBJ1-2; no DNA check was done on the table's D call, TRBD1. TRBV21-1 is listed as a pseudogene. The CDR3 is made up of 16 amino acids.

This clone was recorded only once. J is TRBJ1-6 and V is TRBV19; 12 bases align to TRBD1. Germline lookup yields CDR1 LNHDA and CDR2 SQIVND (reference sequence). V lost 4 bases to trimming and J lost 8 bases; unmatched junction nucleotides: 6. This CDR3 spans 16 amino acids. Here the CDR3 DNA reads TGTGCCAGTAGTAAAGGGACAGGGGGCTTGGATTCACCCCTCCACTTT. It codes for CASSKGTGGLDSPLHF.

This sequence joins TRBV18 and TRBJ2-1; D remains unclear. Trimming removed 4 bases at V and 6 bases at J, with 7 bases between. The CDR3 sequence is 12 residues long. CDR1 and CDR2 (germline): KGHSH, LQKENI. CDR3 region: CASSRALNEQFF. CDR3 nucleotide sequence: TGTGCCAGCTCACGGGCACTCAATGAGCAGTTCTTC.

This clone was observed once. The chain combines TRBV11-2 with TRBJ2-7; 11 bases fit TRBD1. CDR3 size: 15 residues. Looked up from germline, CDR1 is SGHAT and CDR2 is FQNNGV. Trimming cost V 4 bases and J 6 bases; bases outside gene matches: 8. This CDR3 is CASSSGTGGRGEQYF. The CDR3 coding sequence is TGTGCCAGCAGCTCCGGGACAGGGGGTCGGGGCGAGCAGTACTTC.

The V gene is TRBV6-2 or TRBV6-3, the J gene TRBJ1-2; 7 bases are a match to TRBD1. The CDR3 loop spans 15 amino acids. From germline, CDR1 is MNHEY and CDR2 SVGEGT. V was pared by 0 bases and J by 8 bases, with 9 bases of the junction left unmatched. CDR3 in amino acids: CASSYSSQGQQGYTF. CDR3 nucleotide sequence: TGTGCCAGCAGTTACTCGAGTCAGGGACAGCAAGGCTACACCTTC.

The chain employs TRBV9 and TRBJ2-3, with 13 bases lining up with TRBD2. This CDR3 region has 16 residues. Germline CDR1 reads SGDLS; CDR2 reads YYNGEE. J lost 5 bases, V lost 5 bases, and 8 bases had no gene match. Here the CDR3 DNA reads TGTGCCAGCAGACAAACTAGCGGGAGGGCTGGAGATACGCAGTATTTT. Its translation: CASRQTSGRAGDTQYF. Full variable domain (outside the CDR3, taken from reference TRBV9 and TRBJ2-3): DSGVTQTPKHLITATGQRVTLRCSPRSGDLSVYWYQQSLDQGLQFLIQYYNGEERAKGNILERFSAQQFPDLHSELNLSSLELGDSALYFCASRQTSGRAGDTQYFGPGTRLTVL.

This chain links TRBV11-2 with TRBJ1-1; no clear D gene. Trimming took off 7 bases at V and 3 bases at J, with 12 bases between the two ends. Germline V gives CDR1 SGHAT, CDR2 FQNNGV. The CDR3 is made up of 13 amino acids. The CDR3 sequence is CASNTKLDTEAFF. As DNA, the CDR3 is TGTGCCAGCAACACTAAACTGGACACTGAAGCTTTCTTT.

The gene calls are TRBV4-2 and TRBJ2-4, with a possible D match to TRBD2 (5 bases). This CDR3 comprises 18 residues. The germline V and J ends were trimmed by 1 base and 0 bases, with 16 bases remaining between them. The germline CDR1 and CDR2 sequences are LGHNA and YNFKEQ. CDR3 protein: CASSQAPPDLLAKNIQYF. The CDR3 DNA follows: TGTGCCAGCAGCCAAGCCCCCCCGGACTTACTAGCCAAAAACATTCAGTACTTC.

The chain carries TRBV4-3 and TRBJ2-4; 9 bases agree with TRBD2. The CDR3 is 18 amino acids. V gave up 4 bases and J gave up 4 bases; unmatched junction bases: 14. The germline V gene has CDR1 LGHNA and CDR2 YSLEER. In DNA form, the CDR3 reads TGCGCCAGCAGCCCCCATGAGGCAACTAGCGGGCATAAAAACATTCAGTACTTC. The encoded protein is CASSPHEATSGHKNIQYF.